This T cell receptor beta chain emerged from a study of blood T cell repertoires in COVID-19 (dated by TCRdb to the early 2020s). About the study as a whole: Samples covering the acute and convalescent phases of COVID-19 were provided by collaborators in the United States, Italy and Spain. A freely available public database, intended as a resource for researchers studying the immune response to SARS-CoV-2, is where the repertoires were released. Samples came from the ongoing ImmuneRACE study (first 160 participants) plus 1,254 subjects from 6 global collaborators. The dataset comprised deeply sampled blood TCRbeta repertoires from subjects exposed to, actively infected with, or recovered from COVID-19. Sample metadata almost always included a de-identified subject ID, COVID-19 status, age in years and sex. Where available, HLA class I and class II types were obtained from metadata supplied by the sample provider rather than from assay-based typing. The prospective study material was composed of cDNA or gDNA derived from T cells, B-cell-depleted T cells, or PBMCs.

Details on this clone: The antigen it binds to is not known. There are no base qualities to consult, and no much larger clone falls within one base.

Its CDR3 holds 14 amino acids, cysteine through phenylalanine. Here the CDR3 DNA is all that survives: 42 bases in frame from base 1. V is clipped by 5 bases and J by 2 bases, and the sequence between their germline boundaries is 13 bases long. According to the germline V gene, CDR1 reads SGHVS and CDR2 reads FQNEAQ. TCRbeta CDR3 regions were amplified from genomic DNA by means of the immunoSEQ Assay, a bias-controlled multiplex PCR. The paper's processing steps were these. Nucleated cell counts per sample were estimated from amplification of reference gene primers within the assay. To quantify the absolute abundance of each unique TCRbeta CDR3 rearrangement, sequence reads were collapsed and filtered. Productive Simpson clonality was computed per sample as the square root of Simpson's diversity index over productive rearrangements. In TCRdb, the immuneACCESS table is reduced to in-frame sequences with V and J assigned. These tables do not hold every clone; where another copy was compared, an unresolved V gene accounts for under half, and the others remain unexplained. That table supplies the V and J calls and clone size; D and trimming were determined from the DNA. Within this sample are some 150,000 clones, with around 84% of them counted one time only. Approximately 8.3% of the sample rests with the top ten.

The collaborating institutions used their own protocols to collect whole blood in K2EDTA tubes. For TCRbeta analysis, collaborator samples were shipped as frozen whole blood, as isolated PBMCs, or as DNA extracted from either sample type. What the study reported, not specific to this receptor: The quantity of clinical and demographic metadata differed by source and by participant and was supplied without curation.

Sample: peripheral blood. The sequence came from a woman aged 55-69 years with acute or convalescent COVID-19. In this chain, TRBV7-8 is recombined with TRBJ2-7; the D region possibly corresponds to TRBD1 (6 bases align). The CDR3 is CASSRSGATYEQYF. The nucleotide sequence is given as TGTGCCAGCAGCCGCTCAGGGGCTACCTACGAGCAGTACTTC.